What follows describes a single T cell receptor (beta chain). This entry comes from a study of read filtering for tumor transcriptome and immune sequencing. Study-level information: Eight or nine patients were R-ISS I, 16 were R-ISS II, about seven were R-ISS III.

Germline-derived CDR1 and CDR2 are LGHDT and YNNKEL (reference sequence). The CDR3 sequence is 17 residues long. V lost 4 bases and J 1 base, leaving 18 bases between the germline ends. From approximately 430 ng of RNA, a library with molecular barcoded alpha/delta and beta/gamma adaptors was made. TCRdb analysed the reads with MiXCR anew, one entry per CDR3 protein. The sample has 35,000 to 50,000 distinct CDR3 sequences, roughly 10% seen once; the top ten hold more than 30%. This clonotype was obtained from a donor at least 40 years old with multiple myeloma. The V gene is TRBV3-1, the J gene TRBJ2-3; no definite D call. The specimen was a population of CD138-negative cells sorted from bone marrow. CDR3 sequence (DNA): TGTGCCAGCAGCCCTCGATTAAGCGCCAGCGGCACAGATACGCAGTATTTT. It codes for CASSPRLSASGTDTQYF.